This is a list of T cell receptor beta chains from one sample in a study of blood T cells in healthy people across ages. TCRdb itself ran the 5' RACE reads through MiXCR, one entry per CDR3 protein. The data hold about 780,000 distinct CDR3 sequences, with around 50% observed a single time. Sequencing input: blood. The receptors here all came from a man at least 80 years old in good health. CDR3s include the opening cysteine and the closing phenylalanine or tryptophan. Fields, in order: J gene, clone size, V gene, D gene, CDR3 DNA, CDR3 protein. The D gene is left open where the match is weak. For some rows the clone size is stated as once, few or many, or as a class when expanded; others skip it.

j_gene: TRBJ2-1
abundance: NA
v_gene: TRBV12-3/TRBV12-4
d_gene: NA
CDR3nt: TGTGCCAGCAGCACCACAGGCGGGATCAATGAGCAGGTCTTC
CDR3aa: CASSTTGGINEQVF

j_gene: TRBJ2-4
abundance: few
v_gene: TRBV12-3/TRBV12-4
d_gene: NA
CDR3nt: TGTGCCAGCAGTCTCCTGGGGAACATTCAGTACTTC
CDR3aa: CASSLLGNIQYF

j_gene: TRBJ2-7
abundance: NA
v_gene: TRBV19
d_gene: TRBD2
CDR3nt: TGTGCCAGTAGGATAGCGGGAGAACACGAGCAGTACTTC
CDR3aa: CASRIAGEHEQYF

j_gene: TRBJ1-2
abundance: NA
v_gene: TRBV6-5
d_gene: NA
CDR3nt: TGTGCCAGCAGTTACAGGAGTAACTATGGCTACACCTTC
CDR3aa: CASSYRSNYGYTF

j_gene: TRBJ1-5
abundance: few
v_gene: TRBV20-1
d_gene: TRBD1
CDR3nt: TGCAGTGCTAGTCCCGGGACAGGGGGCCTAAATAGCAATCAGCCCCAGCATTTT
CDR3aa: CSASPGTGGLNSNQPQHF

j_gene: TRBJ2-7
abundance: many
v_gene: TRBV5-1
d_gene: TRBD2
CDR3nt: TGCGCCAGCAGCTTGGGACTAGCGCTTTCCTACGAGCAGTACTTC
CDR3aa: CASSLGLALSYEQYF

j_gene: TRBJ2-7
abundance: few
v_gene: TRBV7-2
d_gene: NA
CDR3nt: TGTGCCAGCAGCCTTGACAGTTGGAGCTCCTACGAGCAGTACTTC
CDR3aa: CASSLDSWSSYEQYF

j_gene: TRBJ1-4
abundance: NA
v_gene: TRBV7-9
d_gene: NA
CDR3nt: TGTGCCAGCAGTGTTGGGACGGGCGAAAAACTGTTTTTT
CDR3aa: CASSVGTGEKLFF

j_gene: TRBJ2-1
abundance: few
v_gene: TRBV3-1
d_gene: TRBD2
CDR3nt: TGTGCCAGCAGCCCCGGTGTTAGCGGGAACAATGAGCAGTTCTTC
CDR3aa: CASSPGVSGNNEQFF

j_gene: TRBJ2-7
abundance: NA
v_gene: TRBV27
d_gene: TRBD1
CDR3nt: TGTGCCAGCAGTTCGTGGACAGGTTCCTACGAGCAGTACTTC
CDR3aa: CASSSWTGSYEQYF

j_gene: TRBJ2-3
abundance: NA
v_gene: TRBV12-3/TRBV12-4
d_gene: TRBD1
CDR3nt: TGTGCCAGCAGGTCCGGGACAGGGATTATCGCAGATACGCAGTATTTT
CDR3aa: CASRSGTGIIADTQYF

j_gene: TRBJ2-5
abundance: NA
v_gene: TRBV20-1
d_gene: TRBD2
CDR3nt: TGCAGTGCCCGGACTAGCGGGGGGTCAGAGACCCAGTACTTC
CDR3aa: CSARTSGGSETQYF

j_gene: TRBJ1-5
abundance: NA
v_gene: TRBV3-1
d_gene: NA
CDR3nt: TGTGCCAGCAGTTTATCGGACTTCAATCAGCCCCAGCATTTT
CDR3aa: CASSLSDFNQPQHF

j_gene: TRBJ1-2
abundance: NA
v_gene: TRBV21-1
d_gene: NA
CDR3nt: TGTGCCAGCAGCAAAGCGCCCAGGGGGGGCTCTAAAAACTATGGCTACACCTTC
CDR3aa: CASSKAPRGGSKNYGYTF

j_gene: TRBJ2-1
abundance: NA
v_gene: TRBV9
d_gene: NA
CDR3nt: TGTGCCGGCAGCGTAGGCTATGAGCAGTTCTTC
CDR3aa: CAGSVGYEQFF

j_gene: TRBJ2-4
abundance: NA
v_gene: TRBV6-2/TRBV6-3
d_gene: TRBD1
CDR3nt: TGTGCCAGCACGTTAGGACAGGGGGGCCTGGCCAAAAACATTCAGTACTTC
CDR3aa: CASTLGQGGLAKNIQYF

j_gene: TRBJ1-2
abundance: many
v_gene: TRBV20-1
d_gene: NA
CDR3nt: TGCAGTGCCAGGACGGGAGGCTATGGCTACACCTTC
CDR3aa: CSARTGGYGYTF

j_gene: TRBJ2-7
abundance: NA
v_gene: TRBV29-1
d_gene: NA
CDR3nt: TGCAGCGTTGAAGATAACGGCTATCCAGACGAGCAGTACTTC
CDR3aa: CSVEDNGYPDEQYF

j_gene: TRBJ2-3
abundance: few
v_gene: TRBV7-8
d_gene: NA
CDR3nt: TGTGCCAGCAGCTACAGCTACCATAGCACAGATACGCAGTATTTT
CDR3aa: CASSYSYHSTDTQYF

j_gene: TRBJ2-3
abundance: NA
v_gene: TRBV6-2/TRBV6-3
d_gene: TRBD2
CDR3nt: TGTGCCAGCAGAACGGGACTAGCGGACACAGATACGCAGTATTTT
CDR3aa: CASRTGLADTDTQYF

j_gene: TRBJ2-7
abundance: NA
v_gene: TRBV30
d_gene: TRBD2
CDR3nt: TGTGCCTGGAGTAATCCGGGACTAGGCGACTACGAGCAGTACTTC
CDR3aa: CAWSNPGLGDYEQYF

j_gene: TRBJ1-1
abundance: NA
v_gene: TRBV20-1
d_gene: NA
CDR3nt: TGCAGTGCTAGACAGACACTACTGAACACTGAAGCTTTCTTT
CDR3aa: CSARQTLLNTEAFF

j_gene: TRBJ2-7
abundance: NA
v_gene: TRBV11-2
d_gene: TRBD1
CDR3nt: TGTGCCAGCAGCTCACAGGGGGGCCACTACGAGCAGTACTTC
CDR3aa: CASSSQGGHYEQYF

j_gene: TRBJ1-4
abundance: NA
v_gene: TRBV4-2
d_gene: NA
CDR3nt: TGTGCCAGCAGCCAAGGGGGGGGGACGGCTAATGAAAAACTGTTTTTT
CDR3aa: CASSQGGGTANEKLFF

j_gene: TRBJ2-5
abundance: NA
v_gene: TRBV7-9
d_gene: NA
CDR3nt: TGTGCCAGCAGCTTAGGAGGGGCGCCGGGAGAGACCCAGTACTTC
CDR3aa: CASSLGGAPGETQYF

j_gene: TRBJ2-7
abundance: NA
v_gene: TRBV15
d_gene: NA
CDR3nt: TGTGCCACCAGCGGAGAGAGGAACAGTAACGAGCAGTACTTC
CDR3aa: CATSGERNSNEQYF

j_gene: TRBJ2-5
abundance: NA
v_gene: TRBV25-1
d_gene: TRBD2
CDR3nt: TGTGCCAGCAGTGAATGGGGGGGAGTGGAAGAGACCCAGTACTTC
CDR3aa: CASSEWGGVEETQYF

j_gene: TRBJ2-2
abundance: NA
v_gene: TRBV12-3/TRBV12-4
d_gene: TRBD2
CDR3nt: TGTGCCAGCTCCCGTTTAGCGGGAAACACCGGGGAGCTGTTTTTT
CDR3aa: CASSRLAGNTGELFF

j_gene: TRBJ2-1
abundance: few
v_gene: TRBV28
d_gene: TRBD2
CDR3nt: TGTGCCAGCAGTTTAGACGGCGGGAGGGACGATGAGCAGTTCTTC
CDR3aa: CASSLDGGRDDEQFF

j_gene: TRBJ1-6
abundance: NA
v_gene: TRBV2
d_gene: NA
CDR3nt: TGTGCCAGCAGAACCATTAAGGACGGGGGTACACCCCTCCACTTT
CDR3aa: CASRTIKDGGTPLHF

j_gene: TRBJ1-2
abundance: few
v_gene: TRBV7-2
d_gene: NA
CDR3nt: TGTGCCAGCAGCACCGGGACCACACTTTATGGCTACACCTTC
CDR3aa: CASSTGTTLYGYTF

j_gene: TRBJ1-5
abundance: few
v_gene: TRBV19
d_gene: NA
CDR3nt: TGTGCCAGTATGATGATTAGCAATCAGCCCCAGCATTTT
CDR3aa: CASMMISNQPQHF

j_gene: TRBJ2-3
abundance: many
v_gene: TRBV29-1
d_gene: TRBD2
CDR3nt: TGCAGCGTGTTCGGGAGGGAGGCAGATACGCAGTATTTT
CDR3aa: CSVFGREADTQYF

j_gene: TRBJ2-7
abundance: few
v_gene: TRBV7-9
d_gene: TRBD2
CDR3nt: TGTGCCAGCAGCACCCGTACGGCTAGCGGGACCTACGAGCAGTACTTC
CDR3aa: CASSTRTASGTYEQYF

j_gene: TRBJ2-7
abundance: once
v_gene: TRBV5-1
d_gene: NA
CDR3nt: TGCGCCAGCAGCTCGTACCAAGACAAGCCCCGCGAGCAGTACTTC
CDR3aa: CASSSYQDKPREQYF

j_gene: TRBJ2-1
abundance: NA
v_gene: TRBV2
d_gene: NA
CDR3nt: TGTGCCAGCACCCTGGGGACGGGACCCTACAATGAGCAGTTCTTC
CDR3aa: CASTLGTGPYNEQFF

j_gene: TRBJ1-2
abundance: many
v_gene: TRBV6-5
d_gene: NA
CDR3nt: TGTGCCAGCAGCCAACAGGGAAGCGGCTACACCTTC
CDR3aa: CASSQQGSGYTF

j_gene: TRBJ2-7
abundance: NA
v_gene: TRBV6-1
d_gene: TRBD2
CDR3nt: TGTGCCAGCTCCTCGCGGGAGATCCCCCTTTACGAGCAGTACTTC
CDR3aa: CASSSREIPLYEQYF

j_gene: TRBJ2-3
abundance: NA
v_gene: TRBV20-1
d_gene: TRBD2
CDR3nt: TGCAGTGGTGGCGGGGGAACGGCAGATACGCAGTATTTT
CDR3aa: CSGGGGTADTQYF

j_gene: TRBJ2-7
abundance: NA
v_gene: TRBV6-1
d_gene: TRBD2
CDR3nt: TGTGCCAGCAGTCTAGAGTTGGGGGAGGGCGGATTCTACGAGCAGTACTTC
CDR3aa: CASSLELGEGGFYEQYF

j_gene: TRBJ2-7
abundance: many
v_gene: TRBV10-1
d_gene: TRBD2
CDR3nt: TGCGCCAGTGGAGCTAGCGGGAGAGGCGAGCAGTACTTC
CDR3aa: CASGASGRGEQYF

j_gene: TRBJ2-6
abundance: NA
v_gene: TRBV5-5
d_gene: NA
CDR3nt: TGTGCCAGCAGCCCTTTTGGGGTTCCTTCTGGGGCCAACGTCCTGACTTTC
CDR3aa: CASSPFGVPSGANVLTF

j_gene: TRBJ2-5
abundance: many
v_gene: TRBV2
d_gene: TRBD1
CDR3nt: TGTGCCAGCAGTCCCGGGACAGGGGACTTAGAGACCCAGTACTTC
CDR3aa: CASSPGTGDLETQYF

j_gene: TRBJ2-2
abundance: NA
v_gene: TRBV7-9
d_gene: TRBD1
CDR3nt: TGTGCCAGCAGCTTACTGGGACAGCCGAACACCGGGGAGCTGTTTTTT
CDR3aa: CASSLLGQPNTGELFF

j_gene: TRBJ2-3
abundance: NA
v_gene: TRBV14
d_gene: NA
CDR3nt: TGTGCCAGCAGCCCCAGACTGTACACAGATACGCAGTATTTT
CDR3aa: CASSPRLYTDTQYF

j_gene: TRBJ2-1
abundance: NA
v_gene: TRBV7-3
d_gene: NA
CDR3nt: TGTGCCAGCAGCCCCCTGGCAAACACCTTCAATGAGCAGTTCTTC
CDR3aa: CASSPLANTFNEQFF

j_gene: TRBJ2-7
abundance: NA
v_gene: TRBV27
d_gene: TRBD2
CDR3nt: TGTGCCAGCACAAGGCGGGAGGGTCCCTACGAGCAGTACTTC
CDR3aa: CASTRREGPYEQYF

j_gene: TRBJ1-1
abundance: NA
v_gene: TRBV7-9
d_gene: NA
CDR3nt: TGTGCCAGCAGCTTAATTCAAGGGTACACTGAAGCTTTCTTT
CDR3aa: CASSLIQGYTEAFF

j_gene: TRBJ2-5
abundance: NA
v_gene: TRBV7-3
d_gene: TRBD2
CDR3nt: TGTGCCAGCAGCTTAACGTTAGGGGCTAGCGGGAGGTTCCAAGAGACCCAGTACTTC
CDR3aa: CASSLTLGASGRFQETQYF

j_gene: TRBJ2-1
abundance: NA
v_gene: TRBV11-2
d_gene: NA
CDR3nt: TGTGCCAGCAGCTTAGATAATTTCTACAATGAGCAGTTCTTC
CDR3aa: CASSLDNFYNEQFF

j_gene: TRBJ2-5
abundance: NA
v_gene: TRBV5-1
d_gene: NA
CDR3nt: TGCGCCAGCAGCAAGGACACCCAGGCCCCCCAAGAGACCCAGTACTTC
CDR3aa: CASSKDTQAPQETQYF

j_gene: TRBJ2-7
abundance: NA
v_gene: TRBV27
d_gene: NA
CDR3nt: TGTGCCAGCAGTTTCCGCCACACCGGGGACTTAAATTACGAGCAGTACTTC
CDR3aa: CASSFRHTGDLNYEQYF

j_gene: TRBJ2-1
abundance: NA
v_gene: TRBV7-2
d_gene: TRBD2
CDR3nt: TGTGCCAGCAGCTTAGGTACGCTAGCGGGAGCCAATGAGCAGTTCTTC
CDR3aa: CASSLGTLAGANEQFF

j_gene: TRBJ1-1
abundance: many
v_gene: TRBV18
d_gene: NA
CDR3nt: TGTGCCAGCTCACCCTCGACAGGGAACACTGAAGCTTTCTTT
CDR3aa: CASSPSTGNTEAFF

j_gene: TRBJ2-1
abundance: NA
v_gene: TRBV14
d_gene: TRBD2
CDR3nt: TGTGCCAGCAGCCAAGATGCAACGGGAGGGTTGAGTGAGCAGTTCTTC
CDR3aa: CASSQDATGGLSEQFF

j_gene: TRBJ2-1
abundance: few
v_gene: TRBV6-6
d_gene: NA
CDR3nt: TGTGCCAGCAGTTACGGCGCAGGGGTCAATGAGCAGTTCTTC
CDR3aa: CASSYGAGVNEQFF

j_gene: TRBJ2-5
abundance: few
v_gene: TRBV5-1
d_gene: TRBD2
CDR3nt: TGCGCCAGCAGCTCGGGAGGTGGCGGAGAGACCCAGTACTTC
CDR3aa: CASSSGGGGETQYF